This TCR beta chain was sequenced for a study of blood T cells in healthy people across ages. The use of a sample-barcoded 5' primer and a J-beta primer mix characterized a second PCR of roughly 6 to 11 cycles. TCRdb redid the calling of the 5' RACE reads with MiXCR, one entry per CDR3 protein. The sample has roughly 1.9 million distinct CDR3 sequences, around 42% seen once. Whenever a sample was processed, at least 6 million PBMCs were isolated. Sequencing was performed on blood. The clonotype was recovered from a human donor in good health.

The CDR3, as DNA: TGTGCCAGCAGTATTGTCGGGGACCTACAAGAGACCCAGTACTTC. The encoded protein is CASSIVGDLQETQYF. The chain is built from TRBV28 and TRBJ2-5; D possibly uses TRBD1 or TRBD2 (5 bases each). The CDR3 covers 15 residues. V was clipped by 5 bases and J by 2 bases, with 15 bases between them. Germline-derived CDR1 and CDR2 are MDHEN and SYDVKM.